This T cell receptor beta chain originates from a study of graft-versus-host responses after intestinal transplantation. The overall study: Recipients had transplants, and these were multivisceral, liver-intestinal, or isolated intestinal. Findings and caveats of the study: Where graft-donor T cell macrochimerism was present, patients had high graft-versus-host to host-versus-graft clonal ratios in allografts.

CDR3 length equals 14 residues. CDR1 is MNHNY, CDR2 SVGAGI, per germline (reference sequence). V dropped 4 bases and J dropped 5; count of bases not matched to a gene: 6. The table lists this clone with a few counts. The antigen is unknown. Using immunoSEQ multiplex PCR, the repertoire was profiled, and TCRdb retains in-frame clones only, with some absent. The top ten clones hold 0.3% of a sample with about 90,000 clones, roughly 92% of them seen once. The chain recombines TRBV6-6 with TRBJ1-2; 8 bases map to TRBD1. The receptor's source is a human donor who received an intestinal transplant. The sample here was unstimulated CD4+ T cells sorted from spleen or lymph node cells, taken before intestinal transplant. For the CDR3, the DNA is TGTGCCAGCAGTTCCCGGACAGGGAGTTATGGCTACACCTTC. It specifies CASSSRTGSYGYTF.